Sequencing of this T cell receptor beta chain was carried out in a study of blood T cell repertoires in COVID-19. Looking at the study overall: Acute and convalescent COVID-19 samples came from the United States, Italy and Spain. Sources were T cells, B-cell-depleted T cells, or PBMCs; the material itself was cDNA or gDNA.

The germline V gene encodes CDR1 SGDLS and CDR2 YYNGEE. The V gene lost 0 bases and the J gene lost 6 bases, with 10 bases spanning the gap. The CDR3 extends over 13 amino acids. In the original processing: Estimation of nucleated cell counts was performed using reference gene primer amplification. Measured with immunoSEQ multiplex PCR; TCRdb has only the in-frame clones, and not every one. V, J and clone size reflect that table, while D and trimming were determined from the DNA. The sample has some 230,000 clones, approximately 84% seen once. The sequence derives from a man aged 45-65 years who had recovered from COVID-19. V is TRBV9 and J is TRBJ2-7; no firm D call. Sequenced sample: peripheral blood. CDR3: CASSVEPRGEQYF. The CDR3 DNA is TGTGCCAGCAGCGTAGAGCCTCGCGGCGAGCAGTACTTC.